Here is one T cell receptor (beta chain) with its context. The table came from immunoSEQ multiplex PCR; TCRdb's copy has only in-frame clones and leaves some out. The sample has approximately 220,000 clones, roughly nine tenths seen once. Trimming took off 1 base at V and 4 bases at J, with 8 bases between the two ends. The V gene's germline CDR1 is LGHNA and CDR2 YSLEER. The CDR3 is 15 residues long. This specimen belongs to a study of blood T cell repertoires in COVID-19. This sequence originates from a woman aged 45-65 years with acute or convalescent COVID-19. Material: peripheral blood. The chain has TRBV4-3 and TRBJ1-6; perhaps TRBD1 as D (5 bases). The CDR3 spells CASSQASGYNSPLHF. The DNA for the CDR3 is TGCGCCAGCAGCCAAGCCTCAGGGTATAATTCACCCCTCCACTTT.